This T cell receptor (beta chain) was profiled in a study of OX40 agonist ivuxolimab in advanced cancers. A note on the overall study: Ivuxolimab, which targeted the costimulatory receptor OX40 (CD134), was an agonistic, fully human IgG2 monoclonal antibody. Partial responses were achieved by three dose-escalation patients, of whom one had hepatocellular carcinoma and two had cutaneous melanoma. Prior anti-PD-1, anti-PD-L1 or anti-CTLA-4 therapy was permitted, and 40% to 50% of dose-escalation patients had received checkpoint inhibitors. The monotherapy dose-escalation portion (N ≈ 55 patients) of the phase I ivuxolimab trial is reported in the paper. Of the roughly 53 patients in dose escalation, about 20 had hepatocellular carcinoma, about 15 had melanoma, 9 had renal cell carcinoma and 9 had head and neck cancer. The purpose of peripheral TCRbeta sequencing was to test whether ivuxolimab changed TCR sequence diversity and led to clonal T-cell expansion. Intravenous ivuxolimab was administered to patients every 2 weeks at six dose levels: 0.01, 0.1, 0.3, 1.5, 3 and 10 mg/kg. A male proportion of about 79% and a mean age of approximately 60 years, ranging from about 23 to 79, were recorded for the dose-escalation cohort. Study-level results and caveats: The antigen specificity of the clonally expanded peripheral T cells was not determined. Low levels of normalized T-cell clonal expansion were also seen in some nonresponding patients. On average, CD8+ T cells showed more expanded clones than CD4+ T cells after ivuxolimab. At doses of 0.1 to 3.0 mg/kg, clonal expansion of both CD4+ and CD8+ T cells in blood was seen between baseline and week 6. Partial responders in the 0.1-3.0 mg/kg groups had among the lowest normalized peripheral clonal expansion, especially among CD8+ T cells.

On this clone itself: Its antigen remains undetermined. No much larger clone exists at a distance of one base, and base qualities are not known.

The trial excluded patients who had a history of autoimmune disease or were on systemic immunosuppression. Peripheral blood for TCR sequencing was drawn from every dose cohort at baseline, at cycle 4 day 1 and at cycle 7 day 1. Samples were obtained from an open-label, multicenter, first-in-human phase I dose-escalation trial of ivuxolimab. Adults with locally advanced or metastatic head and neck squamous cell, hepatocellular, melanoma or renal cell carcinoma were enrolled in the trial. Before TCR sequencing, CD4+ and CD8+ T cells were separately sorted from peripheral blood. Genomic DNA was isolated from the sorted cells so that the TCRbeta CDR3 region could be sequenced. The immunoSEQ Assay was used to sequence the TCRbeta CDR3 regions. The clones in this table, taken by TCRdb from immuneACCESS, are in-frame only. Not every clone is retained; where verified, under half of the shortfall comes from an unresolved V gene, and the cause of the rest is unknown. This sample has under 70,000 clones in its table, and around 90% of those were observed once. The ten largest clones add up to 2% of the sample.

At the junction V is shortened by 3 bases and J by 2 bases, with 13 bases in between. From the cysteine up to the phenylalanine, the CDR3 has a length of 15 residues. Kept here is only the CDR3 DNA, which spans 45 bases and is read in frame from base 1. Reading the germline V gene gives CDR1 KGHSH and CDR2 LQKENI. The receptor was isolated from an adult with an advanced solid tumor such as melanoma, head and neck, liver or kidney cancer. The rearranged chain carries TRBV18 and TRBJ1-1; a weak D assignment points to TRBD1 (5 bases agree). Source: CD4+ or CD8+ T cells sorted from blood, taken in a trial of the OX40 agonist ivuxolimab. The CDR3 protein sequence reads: CASSPGVQGNTEAFF. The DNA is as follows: TGTGCCAGCTCACCCGGAGTTCAGGGAAACACTGAAGCTTTCTTT.